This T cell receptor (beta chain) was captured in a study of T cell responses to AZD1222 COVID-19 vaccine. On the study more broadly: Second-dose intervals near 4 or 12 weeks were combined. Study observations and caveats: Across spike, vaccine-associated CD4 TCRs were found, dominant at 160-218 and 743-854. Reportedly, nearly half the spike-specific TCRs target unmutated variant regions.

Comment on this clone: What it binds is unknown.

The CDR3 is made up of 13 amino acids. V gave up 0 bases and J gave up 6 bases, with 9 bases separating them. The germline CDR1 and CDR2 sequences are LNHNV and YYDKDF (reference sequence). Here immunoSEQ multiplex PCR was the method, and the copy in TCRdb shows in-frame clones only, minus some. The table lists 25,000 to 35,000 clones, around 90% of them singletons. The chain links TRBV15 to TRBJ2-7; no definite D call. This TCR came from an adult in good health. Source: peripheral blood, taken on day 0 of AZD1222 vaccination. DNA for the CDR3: TGTGCCACCAGCAGAGATCCAGGCGCCGAGCAGTACTTC. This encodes CATSRDPGAEQYF.